Listed below are T cell receptor beta chains from one sample, sequenced in a study of T-cell reconstitution after alpha-beta-depleted transplantation in children. A single record per CDR3 protein comes from TCRdb applying MiXCR to the PCR reads. This table has roughly 89,000 distinct CDR3 sequences, 10% to 15% appearing once. This specimen consisted of PBMCs from the stem cell graft donor, obtained from the stem cell graft. The receptors here all came from a human donor who donated a stem cell graft to a child with inherited bone marrow failure. CDR3s include the opening cysteine and the closing phenylalanine or tryptophan. Fields, in order: CDR3 protein, V gene, J gene, clone size. Clone size is given for some rows only: seen once, a few or many times, or a class if the clone is expanded.

CASSQDETGVEQYF	TRBV4-3	TRBJ2-7	few
CASSRSGALVDTQYF	TRBV7-9	TRBJ2-3	many
CATKPGQSYNEQFF	TRBV5-1	TRBJ2-1	many
CASVPRRGRENIQYF	TRBV2	TRBJ2-4	many
CASSQDRGRSNYGYTF	TRBV4-2	TRBJ1-2	-
CASSLAMGTGELFF	TRBV5-1	TRBJ2-2	many
CSAPTSGGAYNEQFF	TRBV20-1	TRBJ2-1	many
CASSQDVGSSNEKLFF	TRBV4-3	TRBJ1-4	many
CASSGGALTGDEQYF	TRBV5-1	TRBJ2-7	few
CASSLALDRVKTEAFF	TRBV5-1	TRBJ1-1	many
CASSLRTVYMNTEAFF	TRBV18	TRBJ1-1	many
CSASRDSTNYGYTF	TRBV20-1	TRBJ1-2	many
CSARGDDYPNTEAFF	TRBV20-1	TRBJ1-1	-
CAISDQGKESYNEQFF	TRBV10-3	TRBJ2-1	many
CSANRAYERETQYF	TRBV20-1	TRBJ2-5	many
CASSQGVRGGEAFF	TRBV3-1	TRBJ1-1	many
CASSTQAGGYNEQFF	TRBV7-2	TRBJ2-1	many
CATSDPGTANYGYTF	TRBV24-1	TRBJ1-2	many
CASSLMRGITDTQYF	TRBV7-8	TRBJ2-3	many
CASSLEGDGYTF	TRBV7-9	TRBJ1-2	few
CASSLGRRIPANTIYF	TRBV5-6	TRBJ1-3	-
CASSPGGGKYEQYF	TRBV5-1	TRBJ2-7	many
CASSFPSLSGRIVVGANVLTF	TRBV12-3/TRBV12-4	TRBJ2-6	many
CASSISGGGNEQFF	TRBV3-1	TRBJ2-1	many
CASSLVGQFFNSPLHF	TRBV7-2	TRBJ1-6	many
CASSEIQVGGINEQYF	TRBV5-1	TRBJ2-7	many
CASSKRETQYF	TRBV5-5	TRBJ2-5	many
CSARDTDRGHTDTQYF	TRBV20-1	TRBJ2-3	many
CASRPLLSTSGDEQYF	TRBV4-3	TRBJ2-7	-
CASSPKQPAITPLHF	TRBV18	TRBJ1-6	-